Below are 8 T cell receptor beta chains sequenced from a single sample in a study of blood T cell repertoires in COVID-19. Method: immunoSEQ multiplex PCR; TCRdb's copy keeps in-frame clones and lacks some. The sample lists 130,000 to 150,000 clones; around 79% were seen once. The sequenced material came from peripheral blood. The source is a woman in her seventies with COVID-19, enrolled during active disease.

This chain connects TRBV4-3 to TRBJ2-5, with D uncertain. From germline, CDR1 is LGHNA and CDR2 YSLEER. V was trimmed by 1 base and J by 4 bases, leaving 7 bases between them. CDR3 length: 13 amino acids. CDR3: CASSQGLGETQYF. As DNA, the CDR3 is TGCGCCAGCAGCCAAGGACTGGGAGAGACCCAGTACTTC.

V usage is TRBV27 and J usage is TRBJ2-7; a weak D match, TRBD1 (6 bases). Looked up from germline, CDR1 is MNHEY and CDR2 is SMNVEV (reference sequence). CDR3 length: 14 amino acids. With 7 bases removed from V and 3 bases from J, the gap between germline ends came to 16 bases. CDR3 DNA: TGTGCCAGCACCCGTCAGGGGTTGGGCTACGAGCAGTACTTC. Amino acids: CASTRQGLGYEQYF.

The CDR3 DNA follows: TGTGCCAGCAGCCAAGAACTAAGAGGGGGCTTGGCTTTCTTT. This translates into CASSQELRGGLAFF. This chain uses TRBV3-1 (or the pseudogene TRBV3-2) with TRBJ1-1; 7 bases align to TRBD1. Germline V gene lookup returns CDR1 LGHDT and CDR2 YNNKEL (reference sequence). Trimming cost V 0 bases and J 11 bases; bases outside gene matches: 9. The length of the CDR3 is 14 residues.

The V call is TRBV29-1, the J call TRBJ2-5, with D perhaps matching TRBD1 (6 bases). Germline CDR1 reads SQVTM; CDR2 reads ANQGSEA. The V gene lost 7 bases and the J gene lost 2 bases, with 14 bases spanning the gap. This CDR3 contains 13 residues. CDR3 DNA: TGCAGCGCGGCAGGACAGCTTCAAGAGACCCAGTACTTC. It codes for CSAAGQLQETQYF.

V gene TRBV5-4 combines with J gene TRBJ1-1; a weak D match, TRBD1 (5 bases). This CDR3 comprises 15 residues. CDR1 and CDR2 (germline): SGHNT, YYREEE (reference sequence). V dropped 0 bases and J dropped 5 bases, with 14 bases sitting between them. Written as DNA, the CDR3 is TGTGCCAGCAGCTTGGGAGGTAGGGGCCGGACTGAAGCTTTCTTT. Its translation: CASSLGGRGRTEAFF. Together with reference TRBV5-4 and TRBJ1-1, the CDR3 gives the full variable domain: ETGVTQSPTHLIKTRGQQVTLRCSSQSGHNTVSWYQQALGQGPQFIFQYYREEENGRGNFPPRFSGLQFPNYSSELNVNALELDDSALYLCASSLGGRGRTEAFFGQGTRLTVV.

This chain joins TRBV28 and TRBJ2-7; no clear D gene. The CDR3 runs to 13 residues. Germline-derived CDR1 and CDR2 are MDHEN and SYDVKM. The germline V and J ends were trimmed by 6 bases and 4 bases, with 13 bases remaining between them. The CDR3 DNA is TGTGCCAGCAGAAATTCCCGCGGTTACGAGCAGTACTTC. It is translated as CASRNSRGYEQYF.

The CDR3: CASSPARDSPLTEAFF. CDR3 sequence (DNA): TGTGCCAGCAGCCCCGCTAGGGACAGCCCTTTAACTGAAGCTTTCTTT. The V and J genes are TRBV14 and TRBJ1-1, with TRBD1 matching over 7 bases. Per the germline V gene, CDR1 is SGHDN and CDR2 is FVKESK. Trimming at V came to 4 bases and at J to 5 bases, leaving 13 bases not matched to a gene. This CDR3 is built from 16 residues.

The CDR3 spells CASTPNGAGANVLTF. In DNA form, the CDR3 reads TGTGCCAGCACTCCGAACGGGGCTGGGGCCAACGTCCTGACTTTC. V usage is TRBV7-9 and J usage is TRBJ2-6, with D maybe TRBD2 (5 bases). The CDR3 runs 15 residues. The V and J ends lost 7 bases and 2 bases respectively, with 12 bases between them. CDR1 is SEHNR and CDR2 is FQNEAQ in the germline V gene (reference sequence).